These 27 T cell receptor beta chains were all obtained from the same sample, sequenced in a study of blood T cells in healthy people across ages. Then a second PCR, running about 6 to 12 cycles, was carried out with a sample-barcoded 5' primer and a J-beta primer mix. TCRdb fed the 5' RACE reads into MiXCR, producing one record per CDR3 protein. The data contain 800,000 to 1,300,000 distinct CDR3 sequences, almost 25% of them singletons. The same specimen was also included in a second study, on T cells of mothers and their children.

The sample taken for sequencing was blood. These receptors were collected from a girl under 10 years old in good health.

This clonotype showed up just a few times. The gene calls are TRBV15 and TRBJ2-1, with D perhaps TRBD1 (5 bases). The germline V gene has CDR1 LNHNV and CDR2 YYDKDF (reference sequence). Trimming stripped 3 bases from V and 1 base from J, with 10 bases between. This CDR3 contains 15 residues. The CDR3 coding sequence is TGTGCCACCAGCAGGACAGTGGGGTCCTACAATGAGCAGTTCTTC. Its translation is CATSRTVGSYNEQFF.

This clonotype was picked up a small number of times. CDR3 sequence: CASTLVGDAKNIQYF. CDR3 nucleotides: TGTGCCAGCACCCTGGTGGGGGACGCCAAAAACATTCAGTACTTC. The J gene is TRBJ2-4, the V gene TRBV12-3 or TRBV12-4, with D perhaps given as TRBD1 or TRBD2 (5 bases each). The CDR3 is made up of 15 amino acids. Trimming cost V 7 bases and J 1 base, with 14 bases left between them.

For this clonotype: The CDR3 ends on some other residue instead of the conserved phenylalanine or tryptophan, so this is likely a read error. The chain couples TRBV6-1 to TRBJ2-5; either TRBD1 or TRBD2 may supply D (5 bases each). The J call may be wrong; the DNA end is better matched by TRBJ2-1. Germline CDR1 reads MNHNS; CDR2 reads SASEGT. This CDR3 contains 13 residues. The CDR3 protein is CASSEYVRGEQFL. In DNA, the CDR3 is TGTGCCAGCAGTGAATATGTGAGGGGTGAGCAGTTCCTC.

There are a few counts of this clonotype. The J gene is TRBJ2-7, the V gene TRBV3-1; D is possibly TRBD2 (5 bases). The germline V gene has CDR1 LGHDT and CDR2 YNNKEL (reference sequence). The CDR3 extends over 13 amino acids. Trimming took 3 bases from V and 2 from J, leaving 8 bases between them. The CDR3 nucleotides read TGTGCCAGCAGCCAGGGAGTAACCTACGAGCAGTACTTC. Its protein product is CASSQGVTYEQYF.

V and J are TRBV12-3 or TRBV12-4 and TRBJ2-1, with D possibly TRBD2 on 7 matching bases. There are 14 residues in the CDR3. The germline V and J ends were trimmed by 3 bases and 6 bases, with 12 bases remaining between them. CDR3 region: CASSFGGAPNEQFF. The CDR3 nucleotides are TGTGCCAGCAGTTTTGGGGGGGCCCCCAATGAGCAGTTCTTC.

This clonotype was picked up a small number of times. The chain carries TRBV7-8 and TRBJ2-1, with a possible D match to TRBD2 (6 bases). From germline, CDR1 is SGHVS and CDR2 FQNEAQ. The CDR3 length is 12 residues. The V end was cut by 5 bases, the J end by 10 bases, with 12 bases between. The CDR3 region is CASSPGGPEQFF. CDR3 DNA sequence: TGTGCCAGCAGCCCCGGAGGGCCAGAGCAGTTCTTC.

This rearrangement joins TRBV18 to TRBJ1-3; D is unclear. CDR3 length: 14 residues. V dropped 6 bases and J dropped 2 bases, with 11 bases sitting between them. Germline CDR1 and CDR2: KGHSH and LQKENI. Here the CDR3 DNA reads TGTGCCAGCTCGCTTGCCTCGGCTGGAAACACCATATATTTT. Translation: CASSLASAGNTIYF.

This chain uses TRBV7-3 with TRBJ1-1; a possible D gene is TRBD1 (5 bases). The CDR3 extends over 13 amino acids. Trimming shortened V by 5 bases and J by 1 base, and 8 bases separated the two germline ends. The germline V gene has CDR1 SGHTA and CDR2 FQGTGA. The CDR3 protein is CASSRQQNTEAFF. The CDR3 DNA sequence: TGTGCCAGCAGCCGACAGCAGAACACTGAAGCTTTCTTT. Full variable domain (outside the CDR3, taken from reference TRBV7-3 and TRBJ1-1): GAGVSQTPSNKVTEKGKYVELRCDPISGHTALYWYRQSLGQGPEFLIYFQGTGAADDSGLPNDRFFAVRPEGSVSTLKIQRTERGDSAVYLCASSRQQNTEAFFGQGTRLTVV.

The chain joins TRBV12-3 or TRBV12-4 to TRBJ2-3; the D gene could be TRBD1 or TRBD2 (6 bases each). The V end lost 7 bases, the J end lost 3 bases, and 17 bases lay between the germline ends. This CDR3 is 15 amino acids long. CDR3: CASTMVGGLTDTQYF. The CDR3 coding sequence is TGTGCCAGCACCATGGTGGGGGGCTTGACAGATACGCAGTATTTT.

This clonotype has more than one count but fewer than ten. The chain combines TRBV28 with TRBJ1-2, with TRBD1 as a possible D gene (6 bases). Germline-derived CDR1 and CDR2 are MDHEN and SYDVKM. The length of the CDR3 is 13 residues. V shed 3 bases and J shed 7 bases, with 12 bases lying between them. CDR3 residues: CASSLPQGTGYTF. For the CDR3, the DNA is TGTGCCAGCAGTTTGCCGCAGGGGACTGGCTACACCTTC.

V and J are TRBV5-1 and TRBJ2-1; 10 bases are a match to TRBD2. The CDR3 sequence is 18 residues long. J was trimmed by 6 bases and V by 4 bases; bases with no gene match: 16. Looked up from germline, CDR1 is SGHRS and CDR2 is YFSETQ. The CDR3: CASSQKGGLASGGNEQFF. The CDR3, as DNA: TGCGCCAGCAGCCAAAAGGGGGGACTAGCGAGCGGGGGCAATGAGCAGTTCTTC.

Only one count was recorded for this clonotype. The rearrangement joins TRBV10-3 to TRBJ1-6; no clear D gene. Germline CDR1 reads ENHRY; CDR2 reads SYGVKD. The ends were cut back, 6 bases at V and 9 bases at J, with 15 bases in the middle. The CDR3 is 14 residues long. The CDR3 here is CAISLDRGVSPLHF. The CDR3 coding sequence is TGTGCCATCAGCCTCGACCGCGGGGTTTCACCCCTCCACTTT.

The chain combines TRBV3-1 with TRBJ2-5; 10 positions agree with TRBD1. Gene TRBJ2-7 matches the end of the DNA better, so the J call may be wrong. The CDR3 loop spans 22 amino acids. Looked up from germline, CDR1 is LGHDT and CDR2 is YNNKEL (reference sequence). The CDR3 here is CASSQDAAPSLDRGFLLYEQYF. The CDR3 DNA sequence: TGTGCCAGCAGCCAAGATGCGGCACCGTCGCTGGACAGGGGGTTCCTCCTCTACGAGCAGTACTTC.

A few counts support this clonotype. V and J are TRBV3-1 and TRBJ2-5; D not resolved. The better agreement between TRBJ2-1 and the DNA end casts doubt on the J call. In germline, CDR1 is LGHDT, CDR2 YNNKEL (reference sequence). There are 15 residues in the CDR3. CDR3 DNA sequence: TGTGCCAGCAGCGATTATCGGCGAGCGATAAATGAGCAGTTCTTC. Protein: CASSDYRRAINEQFF.

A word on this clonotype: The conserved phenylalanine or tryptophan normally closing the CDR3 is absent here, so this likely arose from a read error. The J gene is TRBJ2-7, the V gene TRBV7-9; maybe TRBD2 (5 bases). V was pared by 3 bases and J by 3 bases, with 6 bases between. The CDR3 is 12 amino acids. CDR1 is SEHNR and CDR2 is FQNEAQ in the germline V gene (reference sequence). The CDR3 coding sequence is TGTGCCAGCAGCTTCGGGAACTACGAGCAGTACCTC. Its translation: CASSFGNYEQYL.

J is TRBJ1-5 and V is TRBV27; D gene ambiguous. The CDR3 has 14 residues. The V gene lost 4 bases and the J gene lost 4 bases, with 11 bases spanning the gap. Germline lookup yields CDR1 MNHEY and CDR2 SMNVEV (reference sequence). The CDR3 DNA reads TGTGCCAGCAGTTCTGGCCAAAAAAATCAGCCCCAGCATTTT. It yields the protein CASSSGQKNQPQHF.

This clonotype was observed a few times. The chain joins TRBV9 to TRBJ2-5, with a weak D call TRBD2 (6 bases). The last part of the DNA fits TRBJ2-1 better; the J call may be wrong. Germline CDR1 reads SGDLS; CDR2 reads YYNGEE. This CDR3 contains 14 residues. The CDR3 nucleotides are TGTGCCAGCAGCGTAGCTGGGGGGTTCGGTGAGCAGTTCTTC. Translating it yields CASSVAGGFGEQFF.

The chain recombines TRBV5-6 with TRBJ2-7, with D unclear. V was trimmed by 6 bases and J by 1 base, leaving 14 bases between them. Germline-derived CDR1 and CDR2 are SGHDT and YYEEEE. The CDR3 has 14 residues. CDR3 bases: TGTGCCAGCAACCGGAGCCCGTCTTCCTACGAGCAGTACTTC. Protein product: CASNRSPSSYEQYF.

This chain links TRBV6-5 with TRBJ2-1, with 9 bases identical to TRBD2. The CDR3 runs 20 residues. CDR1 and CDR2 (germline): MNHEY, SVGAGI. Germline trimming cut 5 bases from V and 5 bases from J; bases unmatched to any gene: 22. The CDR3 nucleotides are TGTGCCAGCAGTCACATAGCGGGAGTCCTCATCGAGCTGTCTAACAATGAGCAGTTCTTC. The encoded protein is CASSHIAGVLIELSNNEQFF.

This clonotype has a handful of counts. The CDR3, as DNA: TGCAGTGCTAGAGCAACAATAGGGACTGAAGCTTTCTTT. It codes for CSARATIGTEAFF. V and J are TRBV20-1 and TRBJ1-1; no reliable D call. V shed 1 base and J shed 5 bases, with 11 bases lying between them. The CDR3 covers 13 residues. Germline V gene sequence: CDR1 DFQATT, CDR2 SNEGSKA (reference sequence).

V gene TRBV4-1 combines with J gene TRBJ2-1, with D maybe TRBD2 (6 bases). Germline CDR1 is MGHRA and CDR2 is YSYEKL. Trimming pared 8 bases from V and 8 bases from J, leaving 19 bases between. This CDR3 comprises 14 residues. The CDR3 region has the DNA TGCGCCAGCTCAAGGACGCCGGGAGTCGATGAGCAGTTCTTC. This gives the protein CASSRTPGVDEQFF.

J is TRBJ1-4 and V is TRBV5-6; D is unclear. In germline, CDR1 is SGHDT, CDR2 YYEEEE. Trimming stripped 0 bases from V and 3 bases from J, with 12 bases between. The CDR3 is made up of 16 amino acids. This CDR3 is CASSLDVGKSNEKLFF. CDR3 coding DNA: TGTGCCAGCAGCTTGGATGTCGGGAAATCTAATGAAAAACTGTTTTTT.

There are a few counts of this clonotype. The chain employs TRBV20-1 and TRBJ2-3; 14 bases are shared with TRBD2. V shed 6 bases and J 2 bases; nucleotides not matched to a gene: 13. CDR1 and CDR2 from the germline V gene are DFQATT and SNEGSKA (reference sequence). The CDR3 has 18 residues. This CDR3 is CSAPHMGLAGDNTDTQYF. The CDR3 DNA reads TGCAGTGCCCCGCATATGGGACTAGCGGGAGATAACACAGATACGCAGTATTTT.

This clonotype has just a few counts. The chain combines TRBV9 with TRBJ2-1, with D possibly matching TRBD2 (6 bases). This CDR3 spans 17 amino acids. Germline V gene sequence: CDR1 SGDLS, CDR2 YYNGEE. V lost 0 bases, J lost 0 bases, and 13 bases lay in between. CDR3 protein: CASSVGSGDVSYNEQFF. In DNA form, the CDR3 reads TGTGCCAGCAGCGTAGGTAGCGGAGACGTCTCCTACAATGAGCAGTTCTTC.

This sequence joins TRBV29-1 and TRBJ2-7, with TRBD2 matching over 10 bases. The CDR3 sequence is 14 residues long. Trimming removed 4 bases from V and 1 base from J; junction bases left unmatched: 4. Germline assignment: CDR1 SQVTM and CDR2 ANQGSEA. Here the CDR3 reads CSVVYSGRSYEQYF. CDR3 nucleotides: TGCAGCGTTGTTTATAGCGGGAGGTCCTACGAGCAGTACTTC.

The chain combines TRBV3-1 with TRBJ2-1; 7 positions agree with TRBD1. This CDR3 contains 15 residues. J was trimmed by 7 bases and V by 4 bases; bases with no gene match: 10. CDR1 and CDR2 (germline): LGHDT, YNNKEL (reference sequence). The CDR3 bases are TGTGCCAGCAGCCTCGGACAGGCAAGGGGTAATGAGCAGTTCTTC. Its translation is CASSLGQARGNEQFF.

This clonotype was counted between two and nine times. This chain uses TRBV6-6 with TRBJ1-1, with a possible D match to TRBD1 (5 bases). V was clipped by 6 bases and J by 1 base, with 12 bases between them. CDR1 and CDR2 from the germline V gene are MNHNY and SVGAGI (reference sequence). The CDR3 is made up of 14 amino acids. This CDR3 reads CASRQGVRNTEAFF. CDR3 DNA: TGTGCCAGCAGGCAAGGGGTCCGGAACACTGAAGCTTTCTTT.